The clone carrying this TCR beta chain was seen ten or more times. The sample belongs to a study of molecular identifiers for immune sequencing clone quantification. V lost 4 bases to trimming and J lost 2 bases; unmatched junction nucleotides: 9. The length of the CDR3 is 16 residues. Germline loops: CDR1 SGDLS, CDR2 YYNGEE. TCRdb re-derived calls from the PCR reads in MiXCR, one entry per CDR3 protein. The table lists 75,000 to 100,000 distinct CDR3 sequences, about 20% of them singletons. This chain connects TRBV9 to TRBJ2-5, with TRBD2 identical over 9 bases. This clonotype originated in a human donor in good health. Some libraries in this study had Jurkat cell RNA spiked in. Source material: naive CD8+ T cells from blood, with Jurkat cell RNA spiked in. This sample's subset: FACS-sorted CD8+CD4-CCR7+CD45RA+ naive T cells. The CDR3 loop reads CASSIASGERQETQYF. The DNA of the CDR3 is TGTGCCAGCAGCATTGCTAGCGGGGAACGACAAGAGACCCAGTACTTC.